Listed below are T cell receptor beta chains from one sample, sequenced in a study of T cells in Graves' hyperthyroidism and ophthalmopathy. TCRdb re-called the multiplex PCR reads with MiXCR, one entry per CDR3 protein. Of about 400,000 distinct CDR3 sequences in the sample, just under 15% were seen once. Sequencing was performed on blood. The source is a woman aged 25 to 39 with Graves' hyperthyroidism. CDR3s include the opening cysteine and the closing phenylalanine or tryptophan.

V | CDR3
TRBV11-2 | CASSVEGGGRYF
TRBV25-1 | CASSERGGPRLGEQYF
TRBV5-1 | CASSTTMRGYEQYF
TRBV18 | CASSPGDRGHTEAFF
TRBV6-5 | CASSYPGNGYNEQFF
TRBV19 | CASSRDRANTQYF
TRBV5-1 | CASSQGWGVGGRINEQFF
TRBV7-9 | CASRLGGDNSPLHF
TRBV10-2 | CASRAGTNLYEQYF
TRBV18 | CASSSRDSGNQPQHF
TRBV10-2 | CASSDGQDNQPQHF
TRBV15 | CATSRDRGLANEQFF
TRBV27 | CATTLGAGGNEQYF
TRBV6-1 | CASRMLWTRGTSGNTIYF
TRBV7-2 | CASSRGTGNYEQYF
TRBV5-1 | CASSPGGTTMNTGELFF
TRBV11-3 | CASSLTTSFGNEQFF
TRBV19 | CASKGLAGRGELFF
TRBV10-3 | CAISDGQGNTGELFF
TRBV6-1 | CASKRGGGSTDTQYF
TRBV10-3 | CAISDPGGETQYF
TRBV18 | CASSRQGDSGNQPQHF
TRBV5-6 | CASSLQGRGQDTEAFF
TRBV19 | CATIGTDVKNIQYF
TRBV30 | CAWSLGTRSYTF
TRBV28 | CASSRPYRGDTEAFF
TRBV11-1 | CASSIQDSARETQYF
TRBV27 | CASSLSQGAADTQYF
TRBV20-1 | CSARNPSSSTEAFF
TRBV6-1 | CASKGQGIAKNIQYF
TRBV6-1 | CASKTVNTEAFF
TRBV27 | CASSLSGAFYGYTF
TRBV5-1 | CASSFGTSGSYEQFF
TRBV7-8 | CASSLLRPTEAFF
TRBV7-9 | CASSNTRQNNIQYF
TRBV6-1 | CASSDSGVYSTDTQYF
TRBV12-3/TRBV12-4 | CASSLQGEGSPLHF
TRBV20-1 | CSARAQTGASTPQHF
TRBV6-1 | CASSRSTRQGGSTEAFF
TRBV20-1 | CSAREQEKGSSYNSPLHF
TRBV14 | CASSNQRAGEIVFPETQYF
TRBV20-1 | CSARAREGSYEQYF
TRBV6-4 | CASSVTSSYNEQFF
TRBV7-9 | CASSFYRDYEQYF
TRBV27 | CASSLIAELRYNEQFF
TRBV5-5 | CASSVRVNGYTF
TRBV20-1 | CSASGLAGQETQYF
TRBV28 | CASSRPGLAVGGLFF
TRBV9 | CASSVSPDLNEKLFF
TRBV12-3/TRBV12-4 | CASSFKKMNTEAFF
TRBV2 | CASSATNFYEQYF
TRBV5-1 | CASSLNGVTSQYNEQFF
TRBV18 | CASSPGLVDTDTQYF
TRBV6-1 | CAISESLVQPQHF